A single T cell receptor beta chain is shown here with its context. Antigen specificity is unknown. TCRdb's table, derived via immunoSEQ multiplex PCR, lists solely in-frame clones and lacks some. The sample holds 330,000 or so clones; almost 90% are singletons and the top ten take roughly 6%. V was clipped by 0 bases and J by 4 bases, with 10 bases between them. The germline V gene has CDR1 SGHRS and CDR2 YFSETQ. The CDR3 length is 14 residues. The data derive from a study of Ad26.COV2.S vaccination and SARS-CoV-2 variants. The wider study: Donor was one of the participants in the Ad26.COV2.S arm of the COV1001 trial. Study conclusions and caveats: It was reported that spike-specific CD8+ and CD4+ T cell responses were substantially broad after vaccination. Among vaccine recipients, spike-specific TCR breadth exceeded that of placebo recipients.

Treatment meaning: some 20 received Ad26.COV2.S at low or high dose, single or two shots; several received placebo; per-sample allocation not given. On day 63 after the first injection, vaccine and placebo recipients gave samples. This TCR came from a person between 18 and 65 years old who received the Ad26.COV2.S COVID-19 vaccine or a placebo. The sequenced sample was peripheral blood, obtained in a trial of Ad26.COV2.S vaccine versus placebo. The chain links TRBV5-1 to TRBJ1-1; D remains ambiguous. As DNA, the CDR3 is TGCGCCAGCAGCTTGGAGGTGTCTGGCACTGAAGCTTTCTTT. Its protein product is CASSLEVSGTEAFF.